This T cell receptor beta chain was documented in a study of tumor-infiltrating lymphocytes in primary liver carcinoma. About this clonotype itself: One base away lies a much larger clone, so this may be a sequencing read error.

Total RNA amounting to around 530 ng was the source from which TCR beta cDNA was made with a constant-region primer. Slightly modified ARM-PCR with three nested multiplex PCR rounds yielded TCR beta libraries. Both of the initial two PCR rounds ran for about 11 cycles and employed TRBV1-TRBV30 forward primers alongside a C-beta reverse primer. TCRdb re-analysed the multiplex PCR reads in MiXCR, keeping a single row per CDR3 protein. The repertoire holds 300,000 to 400,000 distinct CDR3 sequences, with about 62% as singletons. The study extracted blood RNA from unsorted whole blood and also extracted germline DNA. In germline, CDR1 is MNHNS, CDR2 SASEGT. The CDR3 has 15 amino acids.

The receptor was derived from a man aged 35 to 55 with primary liver carcinoma and hepatitis B virus infection. The specimen was peripheral blood. This chain links TRBV6-1 with TRBJ2-6; 8 bases match TRBD1. Written as DNA, the CDR3 is TGTGCCAGCAGCGGACAGGGCCTCGGGGCCAGCGTCCTGACTTTC. Translated: CASSGQGLGASVLTF.